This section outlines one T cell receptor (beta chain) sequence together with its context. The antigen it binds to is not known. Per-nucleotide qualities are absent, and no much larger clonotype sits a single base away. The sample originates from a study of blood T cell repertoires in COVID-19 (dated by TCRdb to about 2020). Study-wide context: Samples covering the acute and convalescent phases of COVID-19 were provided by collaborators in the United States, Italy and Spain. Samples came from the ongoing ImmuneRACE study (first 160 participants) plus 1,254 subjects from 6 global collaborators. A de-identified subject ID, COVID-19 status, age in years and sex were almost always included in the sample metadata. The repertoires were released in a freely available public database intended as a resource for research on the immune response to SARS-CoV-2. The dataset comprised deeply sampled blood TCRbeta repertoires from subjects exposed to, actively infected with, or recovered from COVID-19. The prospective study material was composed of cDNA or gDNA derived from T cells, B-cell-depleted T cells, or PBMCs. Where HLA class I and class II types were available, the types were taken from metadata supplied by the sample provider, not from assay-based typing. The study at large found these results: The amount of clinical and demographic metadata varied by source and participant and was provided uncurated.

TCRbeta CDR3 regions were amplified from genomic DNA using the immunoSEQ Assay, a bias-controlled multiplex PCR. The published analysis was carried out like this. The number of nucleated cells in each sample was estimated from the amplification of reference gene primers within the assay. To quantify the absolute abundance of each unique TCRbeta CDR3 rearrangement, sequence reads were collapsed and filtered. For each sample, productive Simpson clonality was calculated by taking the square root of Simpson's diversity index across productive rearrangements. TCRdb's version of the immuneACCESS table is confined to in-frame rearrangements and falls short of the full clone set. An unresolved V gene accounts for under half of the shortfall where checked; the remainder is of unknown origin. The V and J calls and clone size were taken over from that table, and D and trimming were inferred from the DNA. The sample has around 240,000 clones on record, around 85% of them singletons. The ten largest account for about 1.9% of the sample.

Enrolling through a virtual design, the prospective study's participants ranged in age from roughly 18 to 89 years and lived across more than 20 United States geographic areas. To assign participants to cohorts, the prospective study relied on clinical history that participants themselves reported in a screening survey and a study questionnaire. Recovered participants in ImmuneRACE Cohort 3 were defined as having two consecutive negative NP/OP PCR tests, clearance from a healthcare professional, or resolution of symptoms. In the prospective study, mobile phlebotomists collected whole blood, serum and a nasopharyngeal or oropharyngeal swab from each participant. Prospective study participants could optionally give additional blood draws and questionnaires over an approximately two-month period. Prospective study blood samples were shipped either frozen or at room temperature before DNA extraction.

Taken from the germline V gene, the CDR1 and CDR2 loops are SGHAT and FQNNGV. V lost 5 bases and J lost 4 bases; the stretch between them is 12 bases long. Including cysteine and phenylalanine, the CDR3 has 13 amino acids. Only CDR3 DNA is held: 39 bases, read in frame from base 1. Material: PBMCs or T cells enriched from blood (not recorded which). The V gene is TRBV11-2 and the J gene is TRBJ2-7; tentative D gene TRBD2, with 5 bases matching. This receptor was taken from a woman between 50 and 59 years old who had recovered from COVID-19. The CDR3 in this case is CASSRPEGYEQYF. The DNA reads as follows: TGTGCCAGCAGCCGACCAGAGGGATACGAGCAGTACTTC. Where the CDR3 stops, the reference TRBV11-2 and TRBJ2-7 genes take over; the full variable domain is EAGVAQSPRYKIIEKRQSVAFWCNPISGHATLYWYQQILGQGPKLLIQFQNNGVVDDSQLPKDRFSAERLKGVDSTLKIQPAKLEDSAVYLCASSRPEGYEQYFGPGTRLTVT.